What follows are 9 T cell receptor beta chains derived from one specimen sequenced in a study of cytomegalovirus exposure and HLA in healthy donors. The PCR had 60 Vbeta and 13 Jbeta primers. Profiled with immunoSEQ multiplex PCR; TCRdb holds only in-frame clones, not every one. Of about 130,000 clones in the sample, more than 15% were seen once. The sequenced material came from PBMCs. All receptors come from a female donor in good health and CMV-seropositive.

This clone was counted between two and nine times. The rearrangement joins TRBV6-6 to TRBJ2-7, with a tentative D call TRBD1 (7 bases). The CDR3 spans 15 residues. The germline V gene has CDR1 MNHNY and CDR2 SVGAGI (reference sequence). V lost 1 base and J lost 3, with 13 bases in between. CDR3 coding DNA: TGTGCCAGCAGTTACTACCGACAGGGAGGCTACGAGCAGTACTTC. It translates to CASSYYRQGGYEQYF.

The chain links TRBV28 to TRBJ2-7, with a possible D match to TRBD1 (5 bases). Germline V lookup: CDR1 MDHEN, CDR2 SYDVKM. V lost 8 bases, J lost 6 bases, and 17 bases lay in between. This CDR3 has 13 amino acids. The CDR3 protein is CASERAGFGEQYF. The CDR3 region has the DNA TGTGCCAGCGAAAGAGCAGGGTTTGGCGAGCAGTACTTC.

There are a few counts of this clone. The chain couples TRBV9 to TRBJ2-2, with TRBD2 matching over 7 bases. CDR1 and CDR2 from the germline V gene are SGDLS and YYNGEE. The length of the CDR3 is 16 residues. V gave up 3 bases and J gave up 2 bases; unmatched junction bases: 7. CDR3 bases: TGTGCCAGCAGCGCACCCTCTAGCGGTAACACCGGGGAGCTGTTTTTT. This codes for CASSAPSSGNTGELFF.

The chain uses TRBV7-4 and TRBJ2-4; a possible D gene is TRBD2 (5 bases). Germline CDR1 reads SGHVT; CDR2 reads SQSDAQ. V lost 3 bases, J lost 2 bases, and 14 bases lay in between. This CDR3 has 16 amino acids. The CDR3 region is CASSFTRRRSKNIQYF. The CDR3 DNA reads as TGTGCCAGCAGCTTCACACGGCGGAGGTCCAAAAACATTCAGTACTTC.

This clone was seen more than once but under ten times. The chain joins TRBV11-3 to TRBJ2-7, with 7 bases lining up with TRBD2. The trim removed 4 bases at V and 12 bases at J, leaving 9 bases unmatched. The CDR3 has 12 residues. Germline V gene sequence: CDR1 SGHNT, CDR2 YENEEA. CDR3 in DNA: TGTGCCAGCAGCTCTTGGGGAGGGGATTTGTACTTC. Amino acid sequence: CASSSWGGDLYF.

This rearrangement joins TRBV5-1 to TRBJ2-3, with D hard to call. Germline V CDR1 and CDR2: SGHRS, YFSETQ. Trimming pared 1 base from V and 1 base from J, leaving 10 bases between. CDR3 size: 15 residues. Written as DNA, the CDR3 is TGCGCCAGCAGCTTGAACACAGCAGGCACAGATACGCAGTATTTT. This encodes CASSLNTAGTDTQYF.

This clone was seen more than once but under ten times. The chain recombines TRBV7-9 with TRBJ2-7; TRBD2 agrees at 7 bases. Germline lookup yields CDR1 SEHNR and CDR2 FQNEAQ (reference sequence). This CDR3 region has 14 residues. J was trimmed by 4 bases and V by 1 base; bases with no gene match: 4. CDR3 DNA sequence: TGTGCCAGCAGCTTAGTCACTAGCGCTTACGAGCAGTACTTC. Residues: CASSLVTSAYEQYF.

The rearrangement links TRBV18 to TRBJ1-5, with TRBD1 matching 7 bases. In germline, CDR1 is KGHSH, CDR2 LQKENI. There are 17 residues in the CDR3. Losses at the gene ends were 1 base for V and 2 bases for J; bases not matched to a gene: 8. The CDR3 here is CASSPLGGTEGNQPQHF. The CDR3 nucleotides are TGTGCCAGCTCACCACTTGGCGGGACAGAGGGCAATCAGCCCCAGCATTTT.

This rearrangement joins TRBV6-6 to TRBJ2-1; 11 bases map to TRBD1. Germline lookup yields CDR1 MNHNY and CDR2 SVGAGI (reference sequence). This CDR3 region has 15 residues. Trimming cost V 2 bases and J 9 bases; bases outside gene matches: 6. The CDR3 DNA reads TGTGCCAGCAGTTACGTGGGACAGGGGGAGTTTGAGCAGTTCTTC. As protein: CASSYVGQGEFEQFF.